What follows are 23 T cell receptor beta chains derived from one specimen sequenced in a study of radiation and T cells in renal cell carcinoma. Profiling relied on immunoSEQ multiplex PCR, and the TCRdb table lists in-frame clones only, not all of them. The sample records about 140,000 clones, 70% to 90% being singletons. This sample's time point: baseline pretreatment blood. The treatment here: 15 Gy SBRT to primary tumor, nephrectomy 4 weeks later. The source material was blood, sampled from a patient whose treatment included radiotherapy and nephrectomy. The receptors stem from a woman aged 50 to 60 with renal cell carcinoma.

The V and J genes are TRBV6-1 and TRBJ2-3, with 10 bases identical to TRBD2. Germline CDR1 MNHNS, CDR2 SASEGT. Unmatched junction bases numbered 3, after V lost 3 bases and J lost 3 bases. The CDR3 consists of 15 residues. The CDR3 DNA follows: TGTGCCAGCAGTGAGATAGCGGGAGGTACAGATACGCAGTATTTT. This translates into CASSEIAGGTDTQYF.

The chain uses TRBV5-4 and TRBJ1-4, with D unresolved. The CDR3 is 17 amino acids. Trimming pared 0 bases from V and 0 bases from J, leaving 12 bases between. Germline V gene data show CDR1 as SGHNT and CDR2 as YYREEE (reference sequence). The chain's CDR3 is CASSLDLGDATNEKLFF. CDR3 nucleotides: TGTGCCAGCAGCTTGGATCTCGGCGACGCAACTAATGAAAAACTGTTTTTT.

V gene TRBV5-1 combines with J gene TRBJ2-3; a weak D match, TRBD1 (6 bases). The CDR3 covers 15 residues. From germline, CDR1 is SGHRS and CDR2 YFSETQ. V lost 0 bases and J lost 1, with 9 bases in between. The DNA of the CDR3 is TGCGCCAGCAGCTTGGGCAGGGGTGGCACAGATACGCAGTATTTT. Amino acids: CASSLGRGGTDTQYF.

The CDR3 protein is CASSEVLAVSDTQYF. Here the CDR3 DNA reads TGTGCCAGCAGTGAAGTTTTAGCGGTGTCAGATACGCAGTATTTT. The chain links TRBV2 to TRBJ2-3; D is possibly TRBD2 (6 bases). Looked up from germline, CDR1 is SNHLY and CDR2 is FYNNEI. The CDR3 consists of 15 residues. The V end was cut by 1 base, the J end by 4 bases, with 12 bases between.

The genes are TRBV15 and TRBJ1-6; D is uncertain. This CDR3 comprises 13 residues. Looked up from germline, CDR1 is LNHNV and CDR2 is YYDKDF (reference sequence). Trimming left V 1 base short and J 16 bases short, with 14 bases between. CDR3 DNA: TGTGCCACCAGCAGAGCTACCGGGTCCTTGCTCCACTTT. Its translation is CATSRATGSLLHF.

The CDR3 coding sequence is TGTGCCAGCTCACCCGGGACAGGGACCAACGAGCAGTACTTC. Protein product: CASSPGTGTNEQYF. The rearrangement links TRBV18 to TRBJ2-7; 9 bases line up with TRBD1. Trimming removed 3 bases from V and 5 bases from J; junction bases left unmatched: 5. CDR1 KGHSH and CDR2 LQKENI come from the germline V gene. This CDR3 region has 14 residues.

The chain couples TRBV10-1 to TRBJ2-7; 8 bases align to TRBD1. Germline V CDR1 and CDR2: WNHNN, SYGVQD (reference sequence). J was trimmed by 0 bases and V by 5 bases; bases with no gene match: 6. This CDR3 spans 15 amino acids. CDR3 coding DNA: TGCGCCAGCAGTCCGGGACAGGACTACTCCTACGAGCAGTACTTC. Translation: CASSPGQDYSYEQYF.

This chain joins TRBV6-1 and TRBJ2-2; D is possibly TRBD2 (5 bases). V was clipped by 4 bases and J by 5 bases, with 17 bases between them. The CDR3 extends over 16 amino acids. From germline, CDR1 is MNHNS and CDR2 SASEGT. The CDR3 spells CASSGRIQVSTGELFF. The CDR3 nucleotides are TGTGCCAGCAGTGGGAGGATCCAGGTCTCTACCGGGGAGCTGTTTTTT.

The chain combines TRBV27 with TRBJ2-7; D not certain. The germline V gene encodes CDR1 MNHEY and CDR2 SMNVEV (reference sequence). CDR3 length: 13 amino acids. Trimming cost V 8 bases and J 2 bases, with 13 bases left between them. CDR3 in DNA: TGTGCCAGCCACAGATCCAAACCCTACGAGCAGTACTTC. Residues: CASHRSKPYEQYF.

The CDR3 here is CASSYYEGSVTDTQYF. CDR3 sequence (DNA): TGTGCCAGCAGCTACTACGAAGGTAGCGTCACAGATACGCAGTATTTT. The chain employs TRBV7-8 and TRBJ2-3; maybe TRBD2 (5 bases). The germline V gene encodes CDR1 SGHVS and CDR2 FQNEAQ. With 4 bases removed from V and 2 bases from J, the gap between germline ends came to 16 bases. The CDR3 length is 16 residues.

The chain links TRBV14 to TRBJ2-5; 11 bases fit TRBD2. The CDR3 spans 13 residues. Per the germline V gene, CDR1 is SGHDN and CDR2 is FVKESK. V lost 7 bases and J lost 5; bases outside the gene matches: 3. The CDR3 nucleotides are TGTGCCAGCAATCTAGCGGGGGGCGAGACCCAGTACTTC. This encodes CASNLAGGETQYF. Combining the CDR3 with reference TRBV14 and TRBJ2-5 gives the whole variable domain EAGVTQFPSHSVIEKGQTVTLRCDPISGHDNLYWYRRVMGKEIKFLLHFVKESKQDESGMPNNRFLAERTGGTYSTLKVQPAELEDSGVYFCASNLAGGETQYFGPGTRLLVL.

The CDR3 nucleotides are TGTGCCAGCAGCCTTAGGACGGGAATTGAAAAACTGTTTTTT. This codes for CASSLRTGIEKLFF. The chain links TRBV7-2 to TRBJ1-4; no firm D call. Germline V gives CDR1 SGHTA, CDR2 FQGNSA. V lost 5 bases and J lost 7, with 14 bases in between. The CDR3 contains 14 residues.

In DNA, the CDR3 is TGTGCCAGCAGCTTAGGGAGGGTCGGGGCGCAGTACTTC. Its protein product is CASSLGRVGAQYF. The V and J genes are TRBV11-2 and TRBJ2-7; D is perhaps TRBD2 (6 bases). The V end lost 1 base, the J end lost 9 bases, and 13 bases lay between the germline ends. CDR1 is SGHAT and CDR2 is FQNNGV in the germline V gene. This CDR3 spans 13 amino acids.

This chain links TRBV9 with TRBJ1-4; D remains ambiguous. Per germline, CDR1 SGDLS and CDR2 YYNGEE. The V and J ends lost 4 bases and 8 bases respectively, with 9 bases between them. The CDR3 runs 12 residues. The CDR3 loop reads CASSPGAEKLFF. CDR3 coding DNA: TGTGCCAGCAGCCCGGGAGCGGAAAAACTGTTTTTT.

The chain uses TRBV5-1 and TRBJ2-7; D unclear. This CDR3 contains 12 residues. Germline assignment: CDR1 SGHRS and CDR2 YFSETQ. V was cut by 2 bases and J by 4 bases, with 7 bases left in between. CDR3 coding DNA: TGCGCCAGCAGCTTCTCTGGATACGAGCAGTACTTC. Translation: CASSFSGYEQYF.

V usage is TRBV5-1 and J usage is TRBJ1-6, with D hard to call. V gave up 2 bases and J gave up 6 bases, with 9 bases separating them. This CDR3 region has 14 residues. Looked up from germline, CDR1 is SGHRS and CDR2 is YFSETQ. The CDR3 DNA is TGCGCCAGCAGCTTCGCCCAGCCTAATTCACCCCTCCACTTT. Translation: CASSFAQPNSPLHF.

This chain joins TRBV4-1 and TRBJ2-7, with D perhaps TRBD1 or TRBD2 (5 bases each). The ends were cut back, 4 bases at V and 3 bases at J, with 7 bases in the middle. This CDR3 region has 12 residues. Germline assignment: CDR1 MGHRA and CDR2 YSYEKL. In DNA form, the CDR3 reads TGCGCCAGCAGCCGGGGGAACTACGAGCAGTACTTC. It is translated as CASSRGNYEQYF.

V is TRBV7-9 and J is TRBJ2-5; 7 positions match TRBD1. The CDR3 contains 14 residues. V lost 4 bases, J lost 1 base, and 3 bases stayed unmatched. Per germline, CDR1 SEHNR and CDR2 FQNEAQ (reference sequence). CDR3 region: CASSSGQTQETQYF. As DNA, the CDR3 is TGTGCCAGCAGCTCGGGACAGACCCAAGAGACCCAGTACTTC.

The CDR3 sequence: CAISEIGGNTGELFF. CDR3 DNA: TGTGCCATCAGTGAGATCGGCGGGAACACCGGGGAGCTGTTTTTT. The V call is TRBV10-3, the J call TRBJ2-2; D remains unclear. Germline loops: CDR1 ENHRY, CDR2 SYGVKD. This CDR3 spans 15 amino acids. V was trimmed by 2 bases and J by 1 base, leaving 8 bases between them.

The gene calls are TRBV9 and TRBJ2-7, with a possible D match to TRBD1 (6 bases). Trimming removed 0 bases from V and 3 bases from J, with 16 bases in between. Germline V gives CDR1 SGDLS, CDR2 YYNGEE. This CDR3 region has 16 residues. In DNA, the CDR3 is TGTGCCAGCAGCGTAGGTAGGACAGCTATAGACTACGAGCAGTACTTC. The encoded protein is CASSVGRTAIDYEQYF.

The chain uses TRBV9 and TRBJ2-3; D remains unclear. CDR3 length: 14 amino acids. In germline, CDR1 is SGDLS, CDR2 YYNGEE. Between the trimmed V and J ends, which lost 4 bases and 6 bases, there was a span of 15 bases. The CDR3 region is CASSPATGRDTQYF. The DNA for the CDR3 is TGTGCCAGCAGCCCCGCCACGGGCCGGGATACGCAGTATTTT.

V gene TRBV5-6 combines with J gene TRBJ1-6, with TRBD1 matching 7 bases. The junction had 13 bases not matched to a gene; V was cut back by 4 bases and J by 6 bases. CDR3 length equals 17 residues. Germline CDR1 SGHDT, CDR2 YYEEEE. The chain's CDR3 is CASSPQTGSFGNSPLHF. The CDR3 region has the DNA TGTGCCAGCAGCCCACAGACAGGGAGCTTCGGTAATTCACCCCTCCACTTT.

This rearrangement joins TRBV15 to TRBJ1-5; D may be TRBD1 (5 bases). The V gene lost 0 bases and the J gene lost 7 bases, with 13 bases spanning the gap. The CDR3 runs to 15 residues. Per germline, CDR1 LNHNV and CDR2 YYDKDF (reference sequence). The CDR3 DNA reads TGTGCCACCAGCAGAGATATCCAGGGATGGCAGCCCCAGCATTTT. Protein product: CATSRDIQGWQPQHF.